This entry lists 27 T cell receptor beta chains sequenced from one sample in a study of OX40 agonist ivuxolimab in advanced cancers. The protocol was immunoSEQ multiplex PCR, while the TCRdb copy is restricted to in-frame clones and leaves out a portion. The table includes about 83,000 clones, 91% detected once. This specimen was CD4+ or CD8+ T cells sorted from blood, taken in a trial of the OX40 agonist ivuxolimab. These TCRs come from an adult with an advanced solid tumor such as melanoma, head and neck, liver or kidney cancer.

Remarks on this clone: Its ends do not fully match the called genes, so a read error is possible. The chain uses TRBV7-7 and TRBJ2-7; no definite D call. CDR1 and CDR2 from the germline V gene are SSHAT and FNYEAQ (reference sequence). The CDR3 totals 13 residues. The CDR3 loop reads CASSLTAEYEQYF. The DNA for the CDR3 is TGTGCTAGCAGCTTAACCGCCGAGTACGAGCAGTACTTC.

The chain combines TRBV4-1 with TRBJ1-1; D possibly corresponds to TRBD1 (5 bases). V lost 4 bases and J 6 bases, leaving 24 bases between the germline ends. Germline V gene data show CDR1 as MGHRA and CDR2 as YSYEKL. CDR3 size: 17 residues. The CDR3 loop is CASSRPLGRGRASEAFF. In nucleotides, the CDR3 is TGCGCCAGCAGCCGCCCGCTGGGACGAGGGCGCGCGTCTGAAGCTTTCTTT.

CDR3 coding DNA: TGTGCCAGCAGTTGGTCAGGCTTTAACAATGAGCAGTTCTTC. Its protein product is CASSWSGFNNEQFF. The genes are TRBV6-5 and TRBJ2-1; D ambiguous. V lost 4 bases to trimming and J lost 5 bases, with 12 bases between them. Germline assignment: CDR1 MNHEY and CDR2 SVGAGI. The CDR3 consists of 14 residues.

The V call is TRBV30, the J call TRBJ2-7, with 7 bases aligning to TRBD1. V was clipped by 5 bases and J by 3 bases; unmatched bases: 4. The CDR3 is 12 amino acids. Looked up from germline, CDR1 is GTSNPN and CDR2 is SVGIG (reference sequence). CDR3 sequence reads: CAWDRAFYEQYF. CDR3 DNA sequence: TGTGCCTGGGACAGGGCCTTCTACGAGCAGTACTTC.

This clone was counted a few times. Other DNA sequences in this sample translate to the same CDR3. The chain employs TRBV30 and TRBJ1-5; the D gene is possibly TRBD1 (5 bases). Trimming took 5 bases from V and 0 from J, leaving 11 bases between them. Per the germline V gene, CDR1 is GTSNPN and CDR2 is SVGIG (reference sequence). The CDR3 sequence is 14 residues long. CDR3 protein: CAWGAENSNQPQHF. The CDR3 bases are TGTGCCTGGGGGGCAGAGAATAGCAATCAGCCCCAGCATTTT.

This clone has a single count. The CDR3 loop is CASSRRVRNTEAFF. The DNA for the CDR3 is TGTGCCAGCAGCCGTCGGGTGAGGAACACTGAAGCTTTCTTT. This chain joins TRBV28 and TRBJ1-1; D not certain. Germline CDR1 reads MDHEN; CDR2 reads SYDVKM. The CDR3 has 14 amino acids. Deletions cut 6 bases from V and 1 base from J, with 12 bases between. Together with reference TRBV28 and TRBJ1-1, the CDR3 gives the full variable domain: DVKVTQSSRYLVKRTGEKVFLECVQDMDHENMFWYRQDPGLGLRLIYFSYDVKMKEKGDIPEGYSVSREKKERFSLILESASTNQTSMYLCASSRRVRNTEAFFGQGTRLTVV.

The chain's CDR3 is CASTPGRGYGYTF. For the CDR3, the DNA is TGTGCCAGCACCCCGGGCAGGGGCTATGGCTACACCTTC. V and J are TRBV6-6 and TRBJ1-2; the D gene is possibly TRBD1 (6 bases). V lost 7 bases to trimming and J lost 4 bases, with 13 bases between them. Per germline, CDR1 MNHNY and CDR2 SVGAGI (reference sequence). CDR3 length: 13 residues.

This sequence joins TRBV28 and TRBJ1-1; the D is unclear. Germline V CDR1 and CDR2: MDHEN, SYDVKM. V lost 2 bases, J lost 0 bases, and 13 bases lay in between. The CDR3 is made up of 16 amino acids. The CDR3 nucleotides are TGTGCCAGCAGTTTAACCTTGGCTTCAGTGAACACTGAAGCTTTCTTT. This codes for CASSLTLASVNTEAFF.

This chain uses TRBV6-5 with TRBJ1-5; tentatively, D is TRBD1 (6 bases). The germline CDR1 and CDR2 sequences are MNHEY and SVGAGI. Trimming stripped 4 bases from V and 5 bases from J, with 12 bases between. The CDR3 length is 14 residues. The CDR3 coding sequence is TGTGCCAGCAGTTTACAGGGCGTTGATCAGCCCCAGCATTTT. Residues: CASSLQGVDQPQHF.

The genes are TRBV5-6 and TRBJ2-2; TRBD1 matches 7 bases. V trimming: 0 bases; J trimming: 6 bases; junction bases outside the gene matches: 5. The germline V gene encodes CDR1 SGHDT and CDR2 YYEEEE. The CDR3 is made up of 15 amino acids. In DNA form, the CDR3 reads TGTGCCAGCAGCTTGGGACAGGGTAGGGCCGGGGAGCTGTTTTTT. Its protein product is CASSLGQGRAGELFF.

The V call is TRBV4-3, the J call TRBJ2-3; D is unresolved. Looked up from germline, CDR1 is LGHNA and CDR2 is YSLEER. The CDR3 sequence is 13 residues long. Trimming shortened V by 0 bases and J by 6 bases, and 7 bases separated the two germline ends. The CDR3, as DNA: TGCGCCAGCAGCCAAGATCCAGGCGATACGCAGTATTTT. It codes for CASSQDPGDTQYF.

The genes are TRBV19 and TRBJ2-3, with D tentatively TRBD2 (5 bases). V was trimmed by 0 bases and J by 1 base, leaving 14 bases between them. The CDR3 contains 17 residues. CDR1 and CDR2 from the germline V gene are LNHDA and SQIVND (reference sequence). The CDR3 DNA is TGTGCCAGTAGTATAGACCTAGAGGAGGTCGGCACAGATACGCAGTATTTT. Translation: CASSIDLEEVGTDTQYF.

As DNA, the CDR3 is TGTGCCAGCAGCTTGGGTGCCCCGAACACCGGGGAGCTGTTTTTT. It encodes CASSLGAPNTGELFF. V is TRBV5-4 and J is TRBJ2-2; D gene ambiguous. V was cut by 0 bases and J by 0 bases, with 6 bases left in between. The CDR3 is made up of 15 amino acids. In germline, CDR1 is SGHNT, CDR2 YYREEE (reference sequence).

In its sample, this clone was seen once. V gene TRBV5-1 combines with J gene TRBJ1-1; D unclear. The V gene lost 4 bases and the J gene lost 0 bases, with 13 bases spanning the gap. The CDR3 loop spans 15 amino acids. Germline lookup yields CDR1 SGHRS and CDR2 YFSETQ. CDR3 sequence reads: CASSPRGSMNTEAFF. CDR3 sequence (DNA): TGCGCCAGCAGCCCGCGCGGGAGCATGAACACTGAAGCTTTCTTT.

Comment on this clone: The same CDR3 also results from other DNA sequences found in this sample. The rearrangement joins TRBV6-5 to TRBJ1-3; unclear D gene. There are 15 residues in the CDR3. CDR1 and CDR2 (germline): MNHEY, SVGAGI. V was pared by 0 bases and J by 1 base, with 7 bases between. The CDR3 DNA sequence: TGTGCCAGCAGTTACTCCCAAGGGTCTGGAAACACCATATATTTT. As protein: CASSYSQGSGNTIYF.

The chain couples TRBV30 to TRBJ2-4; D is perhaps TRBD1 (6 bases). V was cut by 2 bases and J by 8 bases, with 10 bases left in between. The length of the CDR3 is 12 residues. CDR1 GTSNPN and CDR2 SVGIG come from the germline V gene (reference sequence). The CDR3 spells CAWSPTGDIQYF. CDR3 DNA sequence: TGTGCCTGGAGTCCGACAGGAGACATTCAGTACTTC.

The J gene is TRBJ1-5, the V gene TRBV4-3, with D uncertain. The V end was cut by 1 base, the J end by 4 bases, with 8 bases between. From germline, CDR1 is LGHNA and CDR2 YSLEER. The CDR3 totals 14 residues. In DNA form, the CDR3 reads TGCGCCAGCAGCCAAGTTGCGAAAAATCAGCCCCAGCATTTT. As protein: CASSQVAKNQPQHF.

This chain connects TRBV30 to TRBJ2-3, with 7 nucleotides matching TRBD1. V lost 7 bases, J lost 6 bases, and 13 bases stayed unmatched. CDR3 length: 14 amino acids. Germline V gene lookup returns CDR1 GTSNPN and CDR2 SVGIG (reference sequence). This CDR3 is CALDRARFGDTQYF. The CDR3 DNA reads TGTGCCTTAGACAGGGCAAGATTTGGGGATACGCAGTATTTT.

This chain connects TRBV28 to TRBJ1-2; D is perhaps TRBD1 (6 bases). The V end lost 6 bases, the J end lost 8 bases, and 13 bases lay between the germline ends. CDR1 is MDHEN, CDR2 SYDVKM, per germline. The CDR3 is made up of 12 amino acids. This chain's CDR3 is CASRDTGIGYTF. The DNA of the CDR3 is TGTGCCAGCAGGGATACAGGGATCGGCTACACCTTC.

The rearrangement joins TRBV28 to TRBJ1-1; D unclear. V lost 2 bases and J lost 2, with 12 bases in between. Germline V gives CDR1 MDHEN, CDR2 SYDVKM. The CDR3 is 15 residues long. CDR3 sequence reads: CASSLGFAKNTEAFF. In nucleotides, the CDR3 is TGTGCCAGCAGTTTAGGTTTCGCCAAAAACACTGAAGCTTTCTTT.

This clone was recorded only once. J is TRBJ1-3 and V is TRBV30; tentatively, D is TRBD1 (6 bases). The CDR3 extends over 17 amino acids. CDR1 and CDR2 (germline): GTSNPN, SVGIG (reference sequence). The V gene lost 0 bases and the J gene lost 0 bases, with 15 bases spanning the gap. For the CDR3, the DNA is TGTGCCTGGAGTGTTAAAAGGGGGTCCTTCTCTGGAAACACCATATATTTT. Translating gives CAWSVKRGSFSGNTIYF.

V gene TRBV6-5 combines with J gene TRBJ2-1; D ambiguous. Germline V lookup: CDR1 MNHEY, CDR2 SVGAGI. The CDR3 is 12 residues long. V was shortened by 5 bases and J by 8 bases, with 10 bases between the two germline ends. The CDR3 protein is CASSPVGDEQFF. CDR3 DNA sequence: TGTGCCAGCAGTCCGGTAGGCGATGAGCAGTTCTTC.

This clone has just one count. CDR3 in amino acids: CASSQEILAGEGSYNEQFF. As DNA, the CDR3 is TGCGCCAGCAGCCAAGAGATATTAGCGGGAGAGGGATCCTACAATGAGCAGTTCTTC. J is TRBJ2-1 and V is TRBV4-3, with 9 bases lining up with TRBD2. J gave up 1 base and V 0 bases, and 10 bases lay outside the gene matches. The CDR3 runs to 19 residues. From germline, CDR1 is LGHNA and CDR2 YSLEER.

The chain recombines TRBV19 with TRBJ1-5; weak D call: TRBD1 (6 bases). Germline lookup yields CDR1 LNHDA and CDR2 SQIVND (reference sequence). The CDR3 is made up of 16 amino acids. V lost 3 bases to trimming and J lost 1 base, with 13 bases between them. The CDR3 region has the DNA TGTGCCAGTAGTATTTATCAGGGGTCCAGCAATCAGCCCCAGCATTTT. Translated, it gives CASSIYQGSSNQPQHF.

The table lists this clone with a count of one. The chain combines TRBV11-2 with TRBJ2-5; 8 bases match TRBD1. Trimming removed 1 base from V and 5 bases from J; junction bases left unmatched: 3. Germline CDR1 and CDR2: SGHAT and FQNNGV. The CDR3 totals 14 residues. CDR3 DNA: TGTGCCAGCAGCTTAGCTCCAGGGGGCGAGACCCAGTACTTC. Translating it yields CASSLAPGGETQYF.

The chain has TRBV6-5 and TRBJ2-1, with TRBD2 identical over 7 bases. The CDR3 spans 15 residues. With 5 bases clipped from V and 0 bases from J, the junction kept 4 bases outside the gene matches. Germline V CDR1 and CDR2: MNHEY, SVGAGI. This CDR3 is CASSSGESSYNEQFF. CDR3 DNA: TGTGCCAGCAGTAGCGGGGAGAGCTCCTACAATGAGCAGTTCTTC.

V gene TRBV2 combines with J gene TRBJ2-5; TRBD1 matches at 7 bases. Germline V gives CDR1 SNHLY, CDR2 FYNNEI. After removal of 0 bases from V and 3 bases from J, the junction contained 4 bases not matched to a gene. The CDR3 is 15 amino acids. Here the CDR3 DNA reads TGTGCCAGCAGTGAAGCACCCACAGGGGAAGAGACCCAGTACTTC. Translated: CASSEAPTGEETQYF.